This T cell receptor beta chain was sequenced for a study of shared clonotypes between healthy human individuals. The wider study: Serving as donors were two women and a few men, whose ages spanned 18 to 49.

This clone came up once. The study used 100 million or so PBMCs per unsorted sample for genomic DNA. The sequencing of unsorted PBMC DNA took place on ten immunoSEQ deep assay plates. Generated by immunoSEQ multiplex PCR, the TCRdb table keeps only in-frame clones and is missing some. The sample carries roughly 490,000 clones, around 80% recorded once. The specimen was PBMCs. The receptor was isolated from a woman in her thirties or forties in good health. Some clones in this sample may be carry-over from other donors' samples.

This CDR3 reads CASSLGLLGSQPYEQYF. The CDR3 nucleotides read TGTGCCAGCAGCTTAGGTTTGCTGGGCAGCCAGCCCTACGAGCAGTACTTC. The genes are TRBV7-9 and TRBJ2-7, with no clear D. This CDR3 is 17 amino acids long. V was trimmed by 1 base and J by 2 bases, leaving 18 bases between them. Germline V CDR1 and CDR2: SEHNR, FQNEAQ (reference sequence).